This TCR beta chain stems from a study of cytomegalovirus exposure and HLA in healthy donors. PCR employed 60 Vbeta and 13 Jbeta primers. Here immunoSEQ multiplex PCR was the method, and the copy in TCRdb shows in-frame clones only, minus some. Found here are 100,000 to 150,000 clones, around 80% of them singletons; the top ten hold approximately 1.7%. The origin of this receptor is a woman in her thirties or forties in good health and CMV-seronegative. Sequenced: PBMCs.

The CDR3 here is CASSFPQTGWNEKLFF. The CDR3 region has the DNA TGTGCCAGCAGTTTTCCCCAGACAGGGTGGAATGAAAAACTGTTTTTT. The gene calls are TRBV28 and TRBJ1-4; 7 bases are a match to TRBD1. After removal of 3 bases from V and 5 bases from J, the junction contained 9 bases not matched to a gene. This CDR3 spans 16 amino acids. Germline V CDR1 and CDR2: MDHEN, SYDVKM.